The T cell receptor beta chain under discussion was sequenced for a study of blood T cell repertoires in COVID-19. About the research overall: The United States, Italy and Spain provided the acute and convalescent COVID-19 samples. In each case, the material was cDNA or gDNA derived from T cells, B-cell-depleted T cells, or PBMCs.

Original methodology: Amplification of reference gene primers was used by the study to estimate nucleated cell counts. Repertoires were generated with immunoSEQ multiplex PCR, while TCRdb's copy carries only in-frame clones and drops some. The V and J calls and clone size are taken from that table; D and trimming were inferred from the DNA. The sample consists of around 160,000 clones, 70% to 90% of them appearing once. Sequencing was performed on peripheral blood. The clonotype was recovered from a middle-aged woman with active or convalescent COVID-19.

CDR3 amino acids: CASSPPGQGGGNTIYF. CDR3 sequence (DNA): TGTGCCAGCTCACCACCGGGACAGGGAGGTGGAAACACCATATATTTT. The rearrangement links TRBV18 to TRBJ1-3, with TRBD1 matching over 9 bases. CDR3 length: 16 residues. Germline CDR1 KGHSH, CDR2 LQKENI. The junction had 3 bases not matched to a gene; V was cut back by 0 bases and J by 3 bases. Filled out from reference TRBV18 and TRBJ1-3, the complete variable domain reads NAGVMQNPRHLVRRRGQEARLRCSPMKGHSHVYWYRQLPEEGLKFMVYLQKENIIDESGMPKERFSAEFPKEGPSILRIQQVVRGDSAAYFCASSPPGQGGGNTIYFGEGSWLTVV.